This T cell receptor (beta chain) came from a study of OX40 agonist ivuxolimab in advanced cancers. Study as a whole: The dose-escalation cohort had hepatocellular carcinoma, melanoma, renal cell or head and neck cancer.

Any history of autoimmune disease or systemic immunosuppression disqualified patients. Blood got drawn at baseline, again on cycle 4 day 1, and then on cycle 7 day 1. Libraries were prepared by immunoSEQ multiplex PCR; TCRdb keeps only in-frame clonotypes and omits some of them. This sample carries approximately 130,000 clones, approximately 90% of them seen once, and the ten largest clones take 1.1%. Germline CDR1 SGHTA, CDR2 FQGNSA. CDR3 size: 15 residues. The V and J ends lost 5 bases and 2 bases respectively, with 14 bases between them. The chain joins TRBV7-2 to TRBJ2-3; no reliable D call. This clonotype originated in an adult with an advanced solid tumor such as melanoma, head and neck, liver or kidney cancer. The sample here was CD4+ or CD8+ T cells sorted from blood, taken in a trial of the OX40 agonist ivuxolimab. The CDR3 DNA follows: TGTGCCAGCAGCACCACCCGGACCGACACAGATACGCAGTATTTT. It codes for CASSTTRTDTDTQYF.